This TCR beta chain was sequenced during a study of blood T cell repertoires in COVID-19. Study summary: Nucleic acid was either cDNA or gDNA, and it came from T cells, B-cell-depleted T cells, or PBMCs.

Germline V lookup: CDR1 LNHDA, CDR2 SQIVND (reference sequence). This CDR3 contains 15 residues. The V end was cut by 6 bases, the J end by 0 bases, with 12 bases between. TCRdb's copy holds only in-frame clones and misses some; the assay was immunoSEQ multiplex PCR. The sample holds 95,000 to 150,000 clones, 60% to 85% seen once. Sequenced: peripheral blood. This receptor was taken from a man aged 65 to 85 with acute or convalescent COVID-19. The chain couples TRBV19 to TRBJ1-5; D perhaps matches TRBD1 (5 bases). The CDR3 nucleotides read TGTGCCAGTAGGATGACAGAAAATAGCAATCAGCCCCAGCATTTT. It is translated as CASRMTENSNQPQHF.